This passage covers 21 T cell receptor beta chains from one sample sequenced in a study of T-cell memory formation after mild COVID-19. TCRdb recomputed calls from the 5' RACE reads with MiXCR, one row per CDR3 protein. The table records around 34,000 distinct CDR3 sequences, roughly 7.5% of them present only once. The sequenced sample consisted of PBMCs or a T cell subset sorted from them (not recorded which). These receptors came from a man between 18 and 29 years old who had mild COVID-19 (a few samples of this study predate the infection). Cell type and time point are not known.

In its sample, this clonotype was seen many times. The J gene is TRBJ2-1, the V gene TRBV4-3; 12 bases match TRBD2. After removal of 4 bases from V and 4 bases from J, the junction contained 2 bases not matched to a gene. CDR3 length equals 15 residues. Germline CDR1 and CDR2: LGHNA and YSLEER. The CDR3 region is CASSRLAGGYNEQFF. CDR3 nucleotide sequence: TGCGCCAGCAGCCGTCTAGCGGGGGGGTACAATGAGCAGTTCTTC.

In this sample, this clonotype turned up many times. The chain is built from TRBV7-2 and TRBJ2-5, with D hard to call. Trimming pared 1 base from V and 3 bases from J, leaving 18 bases between. Germline-derived CDR1 and CDR2 are SGHTA and FQGNSA. The CDR3 has 17 residues. CDR3 in DNA: TGTGCCAGCAGCTTAGGGGCCCGGTGGTTCCGCAAAGAGACCCAGTACTTC. Protein product: CASSLGARWFRKETQYF.

This clonotype has at least ten counts. The rearrangement joins TRBV6-5 to TRBJ2-1; 11 nucleotides line up with TRBD1. The CDR3 has 14 amino acids. The V gene's germline CDR1 is MNHEY and CDR2 SVGAGI. The V gene end was trimmed by 7 bases and the J gene end by 7 bases; junction bases not matched to a gene: 6. The DNA of the CDR3 is TGTGCCAGCACCACGGGACAGGGGGGGAATGAGCAGTTCTTC. This gives the protein CASTTGQGGNEQFF.

This clonotype has a handful of counts. This chain uses TRBV4-1 with TRBJ1-5; perhaps TRBD1 as D (6 bases). Trimming removed 0 bases from V and 9 bases from J, with 18 bases in between. The CDR3 is 16 residues long. Germline V lookup: CDR1 MGHRA, CDR2 YSYEKL. CDR3 region: CASSQDLRGGVRPQHF. CDR3 in DNA: TGCGCCAGCAGCCAAGATTTAAGGGGGGGTGTGCGGCCCCAGCATTTT.

In this sample, this clonotype turned up many times. J is TRBJ2-7 and V is TRBV7-2; no reliable D call. Trimming removed 3 bases at V and 2 bases at J, with 5 bases between. Germline CDR1 reads SGHTA; CDR2 reads FQGNSA. The CDR3 length is 12 residues. CDR3 sequence reads: CASSLVTYEQYF. The CDR3 DNA sequence: TGTGCCAGCAGCTTGGTCACCTACGAGCAGTACTTC.

This clonotype came up many times. The chain combines TRBV4-3 with TRBJ2-1; 11 nucleotides line up with TRBD2. The junction had 3 bases not matched to a gene; V was cut back by 2 bases and J by 6 bases. Germline assignment: CDR1 LGHNA and CDR2 YSLEER. This CDR3 is 15 amino acids long. CDR3 protein: CASSQPSGGINEQFF. DNA for the CDR3: TGCGCCAGCAGCCAACCTAGCGGGGGGATCAATGAGCAGTTCTTC.

This clonotype was detected many times. The V call is TRBV5-1, the J call TRBJ2-5; no clear D. CDR1 is SGHRS and CDR2 is YFSETQ in the germline V gene. Trimming left V 5 bases short and J 5 bases short, with 4 bases between. The CDR3 runs to 10 residues. The DNA for the CDR3 is TGCGCCAGCAGTGCCGAGACCCAGTACTTC. Translation: CASSAETQYF.

A few counts support this clonotype. The V and J genes are TRBV7-2 and TRBJ2-2; D is undetermined. Germline CDR1 is SGHTA and CDR2 is FQGNSA. The V and J ends lost 5 bases and 1 base respectively, with 11 bases between them. There are 15 residues in the CDR3. CDR3 DNA sequence: TGTGCCAGCAGCGCCCTCGGGTGGAACACCGGGGAGCTGTTTTTT. Its translation: CASSALGWNTGELFF. The whole variable domain, remainder taken from reference TRBV7-2 and TRBJ2-2, is GAGVSQSPSNKVTEKGKDVELRCDPISGHTALYWYRQSLGQGLEFLIYFQGNSAPDKSGLPSDRFSAERTGGSVSTLTIQRTQQEDSAVYLCASSALGWNTGELFFGEGSRLTVL.

CDR3: CASSPGTSMYEQYV. In nucleotides, the CDR3 is TGCGCCAGCAGTCCCGGGACTAGCATGTACGAGCAGTACGTC. V gene TRBV10-2 combines with J gene TRBJ2-7; 9 nucleotides line up with TRBD2. In germline, CDR1 is WSHSY, CDR2 SAAADI. Losses at the gene ends were 5 bases for V and 4 bases for J; bases not matched to a gene: 6. The CDR3 is 14 residues long.

At least ten counts were recorded for this clonotype. The CDR3 bases are TGTGCCAGCAGCTTTGGAGGGGGCACAGATACGCAGTATTTT. It is translated as CASSFGGGTDTQYF. The rearrangement links TRBV7-9 to TRBJ2-3; weak D call: TRBD2 (6 bases). V shed 3 bases and J shed 1 base, with 8 bases lying between them. Per the germline V gene, CDR1 is SEHNR and CDR2 is FQNEAQ (reference sequence). CDR3 length equals 14 residues.

This clonotype has a count of ten or more. The V and J genes are TRBV6-5 and TRBJ1-1; no definite D call. Germline CDR1 and CDR2: MNHEY and SVGAGI. The CDR3 extends over 13 amino acids. Trimming took 1 base from V and 4 from J, leaving 7 bases between them. The CDR3 region has the DNA TGTGCCAGCAGTTACTTCCGGGGCACTGAAGCTTTCTTT. It encodes CASSYFRGTEAFF.

This clonotype occurred many times. The chain couples TRBV6-2 or TRBV6-3 to TRBJ1-3; D is possibly TRBD1 (5 bases). The CDR3 sequence is 13 residues long. Looked up from germline, CDR1 is MNHEY and CDR2 is SVGEGT. Deletions cut 4 bases from V and 2 bases from J, with 6 bases between. Here the CDR3 reads CASSSGAGNTIYF. The CDR3 DNA reads TGTGCCAGCAGTTCGGGGGCTGGAAACACCATATATTTT.

The table lists this clonotype with many counts. CDR3 sequence reads: CASSQDQGYNEQFF. The CDR3 region has the DNA TGCGCCAGCAGCCAAGATCAGGGTTACAATGAGCAGTTCTTC. The chain joins TRBV4-3 to TRBJ2-1; TRBD1 is a possible D gene (5 bases). The CDR3 loop spans 14 amino acids. Germline assignment: CDR1 LGHNA and CDR2 YSLEER. V dropped 0 bases and J dropped 4 bases, with 7 bases sitting between them.

Many counts were recorded for this clonotype. The chain couples TRBV28 to TRBJ2-3; no firm D call. Trimming left V 3 bases short and J 4 bases short, with 11 bases between. Per the germline V gene, CDR1 is MDHEN and CDR2 is SYDVKM. The CDR3 contains 14 residues. CDR3 amino acids: CASSFASRPDTQYF. The CDR3, as DNA: TGTGCCAGCAGTTTCGCCTCTCGTCCAGATACGCAGTATTTT.

Ten or more counts support this clonotype. V gene TRBV12-3 or TRBV12-4 combines with J gene TRBJ1-2, with no clear D. CDR3 length: 13 residues. The V and J ends lost 5 bases and 2 bases respectively, with 9 bases between them. The CDR3 spells CASSQTENYGYTF. The CDR3 DNA is TGTGCCAGCAGTCAAACAGAGAACTATGGCTACACCTTC.

The V gene is TRBV28, the J gene TRBJ2-7; tentative D call: TRBD2 (5 bases). Germline V gives CDR1 MDHEN, CDR2 SYDVKM. The CDR3 is 14 amino acids. Trimming took off 5 bases at V and 3 bases at J, with 14 bases between the two ends. The CDR3, as DNA: TGTGCCAGCAGTATGGCGGGCAGGATCTACGAGCAGTACGTC. It specifies CASSMAGRIYEQYV.

The CDR3 reads CASSQLGRASYNEQFF. CDR3 DNA: TGTGCCAGCAGCCAATTGGGACGAGCCTCCTACAATGAGCAGTTCTTC. The chain uses TRBV4-2 and TRBJ2-1; D could derive from TRBD1 or TRBD2 (5 bases each). This CDR3 has 16 residues. V lost 2 bases to trimming and J lost 0 bases, with 11 bases between them. The germline gives CDR1 LGHNA, CDR2 YNFKEQ.

Many counts were recorded for this clonotype. Written as DNA, the CDR3 is TGTGCCAGCAGCTTAGGGCTCCCCCAAGAGACCCAGTACTTC. It codes for CASSLGLPQETQYF. V and J are TRBV7-2 and TRBJ2-5; D is undetermined. CDR3 length: 14 amino acids. V was cut by 1 base and J by 1 base, with 7 bases left in between. The V gene's germline CDR1 is SGHTA and CDR2 FQGNSA. Full variable domain (missing parts from reference TRBV7-2 and TRBJ2-5): GAGVSQSPSNKVTEKGKDVELRCDPISGHTALYWYRQSLGQGLEFLIYFQGNSAPDKSGLPSDRFSAERTGGSVSTLTIQRTQQEDSAVYLCASSLGLPQETQYFGPGTRLLVL.

This clonotype was counted ten times or more. This chain connects TRBV5-1 to TRBJ1-1; TRBD1 is a possible D gene (6 bases). The CDR3 has 14 residues. Trimming removed 4 bases from V and 9 bases from J, with 19 bases in between. Per the germline V gene, CDR1 is SGHRS and CDR2 is YFSETQ. Here the CDR3 DNA reads TGCGCCAGCAGCCCGGGCGGGACACCCAATAAAGCTTTCTTT. As protein: CASSPGGTPNKAFF. The entire variable domain, with the rest obtained from reference TRBV5-1 and TRBJ1-1, is as follows: KAGVTQTPRYLIKTRGQQVTLSCSPISGHRSVSWYQQTPGQGLQFLFEYFSETQRNKGNFPGRFSGRQFSNSRSEMNVSTLELGDSALYLCASSPGGTPNKAFFGQGTRLTVV.

This clonotype occurred many times. This chain uses TRBV3-1 with TRBJ2-2; 9 bases align to TRBD2. Trimming at V came to 4 bases and at J to 5 bases, leaving 8 bases not matched to a gene. The CDR3 has 16 residues. Germline CDR1 and CDR2: LGHDT and YNNKEL (reference sequence). The CDR3 protein is CASSPRGGGLTGELFF. The CDR3, as DNA: TGTGCCAGCAGCCCGCGGGGGGGCGGGTTGACCGGGGAGCTGTTTTTT.

The sample holds many counts of this clonotype. The chain recombines TRBV5-1 with TRBJ2-1, with a tentative D call TRBD1 (5 bases). The CDR3 totals 14 residues. V shed 0 bases and J shed 7 bases, with 11 bases lying between them. Germline loops: CDR1 SGHRS, CDR2 YFSETQ. The CDR3 coding sequence is TGCGCCAGCAGCTTGGCCCAGGGAAAAAATGAGCAGTTCTTC. Translated: CASSLAQGKNEQFF.